The 32 T cell receptor beta chains listed next were all sequenced from one sample in a study of T cells in Graves' hyperthyroidism and ophthalmopathy. Regions amplified from RNA transcripts were the TCR beta CDR3 regions. An initial round of RT-PCR targeting the TCR CDR3 relied on the HTBI primer set. A single record per CDR3 protein comes from TCRdb applying MiXCR to the multiplex PCR reads. The sample records under 400,000 distinct CDR3 sequences, 16% being singletons. The sequencing sample was made of blood. These receptors were obtained from a man aged 25-45 years with Graves' hyperthyroidism.

This clonotype was recorded many times. The chain carries TRBV11-2 and TRBJ2-3, with 7 bases fitting TRBD2. J gave up 5 bases and V 5 bases, and 7 bases lay outside the gene matches. This CDR3 contains 14 residues. Germline V gene sequence: CDR1 SGHAT, CDR2 FQNNGV. The CDR3, as DNA: TGTGCCAGCAGCGATGGGAGGGCAGGAGATACGCAGTATTTT. Its protein is CASSDGRAGDTQYF. The full variable domain, its missing parts supplied by reference TRBV11-2 and TRBJ2-3, is EAGVAQSPRYKIIEKRQSVAFWCNPISGHATLYWYQQILGQGPKLLIQFQNNGVVDDSQLPKDRFSAERLKGVDSTLKIQPAKLEDSAVYLCASSDGRAGDTQYFGPGTRLTVL.

In this sample, this clonotype turned up many times. The CDR3 protein is CATSDTSGRGSSTDTQYF. DNA for the CDR3: TGTGCCACCAGTGACACTAGCGGGAGAGGGTCTAGCACAGATACGCAGTATTTT. V and J are TRBV24-1 and TRBJ2-3, with 11 positions matching TRBD2. The CDR3 covers 18 residues. The V and J ends lost 4 bases and 0 bases, in that order; junction bases with no gene match: 8. Germline CDR1 reads KGHDR; CDR2 reads SFDVKD.

This clonotype has a handful of counts. The V and J genes are TRBV11-2 and TRBJ2-3; D perhaps matches TRBD2 (5 bases). Looked up from germline, CDR1 is SGHAT and CDR2 is FQNNGV. CDR3 size: 15 residues. Trimming removed 3 bases at V and 3 bases at J, with 13 bases between. CDR3 in amino acids: CASSFEGRGTDTQYF. The DNA of the CDR3 is TGTGCCAGCAGCTTTGAGGGCCGAGGTACAGATACGCAGTATTTT.

The table lists this clonotype with many counts. V is TRBV28 and J is TRBJ2-3; D is uncertain. CDR1 and CDR2 from the germline V gene are MDHEN and SYDVKM. The CDR3 loop spans 13 amino acids. Trimming removed 3 bases at V and 5 bases at J, with 9 bases between. The CDR3 bases are TGTGCCAGCAGTTTCTTAGGGAAAGATACGCAGTATTTT. Translation gives CASSFLGKDTQYF.

This clonotype was seen at least ten times. The V call is TRBV9, the J call TRBJ2-7; 10 nucleotides match TRBD1. The CDR3 has 14 residues. The J segment lost 4 bases and the V segment lost 4 bases, leaving 5 bases of the junction unmatched. Germline assignment: CDR1 SGDLS and CDR2 YYNGEE. CDR3 bases: TGTGCCAGCAGCCCGACAGGGGGCAAGTACGAGCAGTACTTC. As protein: CASSPTGGKYEQYF.

The V and J genes are TRBV6-1 and TRBJ1-4; 7 positions match TRBD1. V was clipped by 5 bases and J by 7 bases; unmatched bases: 7. This CDR3 region has 14 residues. Germline V gene data show CDR1 as MNHNS and CDR2 as SASEGT. This CDR3 is CASSLSRDSEKLFF. The CDR3 DNA reads as TGTGCCAGCAGTTTGTCCCGGGACAGTGAAAAACTGTTTTTT.

This clonotype was detected many times. V gene TRBV7-9 combines with J gene TRBJ2-3, with D perhaps matching TRBD1 or TRBD2 (5 bases each). V was shortened by 0 bases and J by 1 base, with 8 bases between the two germline ends. This CDR3 comprises 15 residues. Per the germline V gene, CDR1 is SEHNR and CDR2 is FQNEAQ (reference sequence). The CDR3 reads CASSLAQGGTDTQYF. In DNA form, the CDR3 reads TGTGCCAGCAGCTTAGCGCAGGGAGGCACAGATACGCAGTATTTT.

This clonotype has at least ten counts. The chain recombines TRBV3-1 with TRBJ1-4, with a tentative D call TRBD1 (6 bases). Trimming removed 6 bases from V and 6 bases from J, with 17 bases in between. The CDR3 has 15 residues. CDR1 is LGHDT, CDR2 YNNKEL, per germline (reference sequence). CDR3 sequence reads: CASRPEWDKHEKLFF. The CDR3 bases are TGTGCCAGCAGACCCGAATGGGACAAACATGAAAAACTGTTTTTT.

This clonotype appeared many times. The chain employs TRBV11-3 and TRBJ2-3; 10 positions agree with TRBD1. Germline values: CDR1 SGHNT, CDR2 YENEEA. The CDR3 consists of 16 residues. V was clipped by 7 bases and J by 6 bases; unmatched bases: 13. The CDR3 loop reads CASNRNRDRGWDTQYF. DNA of the CDR3: TGTGCCAGCAACCGCAACCGGGACAGGGGATGGGATACGCAGTATTTT.

As to this clonotype: A read error is possible here, since a much larger clone lies one base away. The chain couples TRBV12-3 or TRBV12-4 to TRBJ1-3; a possible D gene is TRBD1 (5 bases). CDR3 length: 15 amino acids. Trimming left V 8 bases short and J 0 bases short, with 14 bases between. CDR3 region: CASGLAGTSGNTIYF. DNA of the CDR3: TGTGCCAGCGGCCTCGCGGGGACCTCTGGAAACACCATATATTTT.

The sample holds many counts of this clonotype. The chain has TRBV3-1 and TRBJ2-5, with 7 nucleotides matching TRBD2. This CDR3 comprises 15 residues. Germline V gene data show CDR1 as LGHDT and CDR2 as YNNKEL (reference sequence). Germline trimming cut 0 bases from V and 1 base from J; bases unmatched to any gene: 2. This CDR3 reads CASSQDLAAQETQYF. The CDR3 DNA follows: TGTGCCAGCAGCCAAGATCTAGCGGCCCAAGAGACCCAGTACTTC.

The chain couples TRBV2 to TRBJ1-1; D possibly corresponds to TRBD1 (5 bases). The CDR3 runs to 18 residues. Germline V gene lookup returns CDR1 SNHLY and CDR2 FYNNEI. Trimming removed 6 bases from V and 7 bases from J, with 30 bases in between. CDR3 nucleotide sequence: TGTGCCAGCAGCCCGGGGACTTCGGGGGGGTTTGAGGGAGGTGAAGCTTTCTTT. Its protein is CASSPGTSGGFEGGEAFF.

This clonotype showed up just a few times. The rearrangement joins TRBV20-1 to TRBJ2-3; 7 bases map to TRBD1. CDR3 size: 15 residues. Germline lookup yields CDR1 DFQATT and CDR2 SNEGSKA (reference sequence). Trimming at V came to 3 bases and at J to 2 bases, leaving 8 bases not matched to a gene. CDR3 DNA: TGCAGTGCTAGTGGGACAGAACTCTACACAGATACGCAGTATTTT. Residues: CSASGTELYTDTQYF.

With respect to this clonotype: One end of the junction varies from germline; a read error may be responsible. This chain connects TRBV4-1 to TRBJ1-1; perhaps TRBD1 as D (5 bases). Germline lookup yields CDR1 MGHRA and CDR2 YSYEKL. CDR3 length equals 15 residues. The CDR3, as DNA: TGCGCCAGCAGCGGTCCGGGACCCACGAGCACTGAAGGTTTCTTT. Protein sequence: CASSGPGPTSTEGFF.

A remark on this clonotype: A read error is likely, as this CDR3 ends without the conserved phenylalanine or tryptophan. The V gene is TRBV12-3 or TRBV12-4, the J gene TRBJ1-4; perhaps TRBD1 as D (5 bases). Trimming pared 6 bases from V and 0 bases from J, leaving 14 bases between. CDR3 size: 16 residues. The CDR3 DNA sequence: TGTGCCAGCAGCCATCACCCAGGGACAACTAATGAAAAACTGTTTCTT. This translates into CASSHHPGTTNEKLFL.

CDR3 bases: TGCGCCAGCAGTGAGTGGACAGTTTATAGCAATCAGCCCCAGCATTTT. Amino acid sequence: CASSEWTVYSNQPQHF. This sequence joins TRBV10-2 and TRBJ1-5; D perhaps matches TRBD1 (6 bases). CDR1 is WSHSY and CDR2 is SAAADI in the germline V gene. V was cut by 1 base and J by 0 bases, with 10 bases left in between. This CDR3 contains 16 residues.

There are many counts of this clonotype. This sequence joins TRBV11-2 and TRBJ2-1; possibly TRBD2 for D (6 bases). V dropped 5 bases and J dropped 15 bases, with 17 bases sitting between them. Germline V gene lookup returns CDR1 SGHAT and CDR2 FQNNGV. CDR3 length equals 12 residues. CDR3 protein: CASSQAPGVWFF. Here the CDR3 DNA reads TGTGCCAGCAGCCAGGCCCCGGGAGTCTGGTTCTTC.

This clonotype was observed at least ten times. The DNA for the CDR3 is TGTGCCAGCAGCCTCACAACAGGGGCCGAGCAGTACTTC. This encodes CASSLTTGAEQYF. The rearrangement uses TRBV3-1 and TRBJ2-7; the match to TRBD1 covers 7 bases. The length of the CDR3 is 13 residues. The germline CDR1 and CDR2 sequences are LGHDT and YNNKEL (reference sequence). V was pared by 4 bases and J by 6 bases, with 6 bases of the junction left unmatched.

This clonotype was seen repeatedly, ten times or more. This chain links TRBV12-3 or TRBV12-4 with TRBJ2-3; no definite D call. V gave up 7 bases and J gave up 1 base, with 12 bases separating them. The CDR3 consists of 14 residues. The CDR3 DNA reads as TGTGCCAGCACCCAAGCCAGACGCACAGATACGCAGTATTTT. This encodes CASTQARRTDTQYF.

A word on this clonotype: A much larger clone is a single base away; this may be a read error. The rearrangement uses TRBV2 and TRBJ2-7; TRBD1 aligns across 8 bases. The CDR3 has 11 residues. From germline, CDR1 is SNHLY and CDR2 FYNNEI. Losses at the gene ends were 7 bases for V and 9 bases for J; bases not matched to a gene: 5. CDR3 protein: CASNWDRPQYF. The CDR3 nucleotides are TGTGCCAGCAATTGGGACAGGCCGCAGTACTTC.

This clonotype has just a few counts. The V and J genes are TRBV24-1 and TRBJ1-2; D not resolved. Germline assignment: CDR1 KGHDR and CDR2 SFDVKD. The CDR3 is 13 amino acids. Trimming cost V 1 base and J 2 bases, with 4 bases left between them. The CDR3 reads CATSDFLNYGYTF. CDR3 in DNA: TGTGCCACCAGTGATTTCTTAAACTATGGCTACACCTTC.

In this sample, this clonotype turned up many times. The chain combines TRBV2 with TRBJ2-1; D could derive from TRBD1 or TRBD2 (5 bases each). V was trimmed by 0 bases and J by 8 bases, leaving 11 bases between them. This CDR3 has 14 residues. The germline CDR1 and CDR2 sequences are SNHLY and FYNNEI. This chain's CDR3 is CASSEALLGDEQFF. In DNA, the CDR3 is TGTGCCAGCAGTGAAGCTTTACTGGGGGATGAGCAGTTCTTC.

The chain links TRBV12-5 to TRBJ2-1; D uncertain. The CDR3 has 11 amino acids. The germline V gene encodes CDR1 LGHNT and CDR2 FRNRAP. Trimming shortened V by 3 bases and J by 6 bases, and 3 bases separated the two germline ends. The CDR3 loop is CASGLINEQFF. CDR3 DNA: TGTGCTAGTGGTTTAATCAATGAGCAGTTCTTC.

In this sample, this clonotype turned up many times. The chain uses TRBV7-9 and TRBJ2-5; the D gene is possibly TRBD2 (5 bases). Trimming shortened V by 4 bases and J by 2 bases, and 11 bases separated the two germline ends. CDR1 is SEHNR, CDR2 FQNEAQ, per germline (reference sequence). The CDR3 runs to 14 residues. The CDR3, as DNA: TGTGCCAGCAGCTCGGCGAGGGAACAAGAGACCCAGTACTTC. This encodes CASSSAREQETQYF.

The V and J genes are TRBV10-1 and TRBJ2-3; D is possibly TRBD2 (6 bases). The CDR3 totals 15 residues. The V end lost 1 base, the J end lost 0 bases, and 8 bases lay between the germline ends. Germline loops: CDR1 WNHNN, CDR2 SYGVQD (reference sequence). CDR3 region: CASSEYSGSTDTQYF. The CDR3 region has the DNA TGCGCCAGCAGTGAGTACAGCGGGAGCACAGATACGCAGTATTTT.

V is TRBV7-8 and J is TRBJ1-1, with no clear D. CDR3 length: 12 residues. V was cut by 5 bases and J by 4 bases, with 8 bases left in between. CDR1 and CDR2 (germline): SGHVS, FQNEAQ. Written as DNA, the CDR3 is TGTGCCAGCAGCAAGGTCGGCACTGAAGCTTTCTTT. Translation gives CASSKVGTEAFF. The full variable domain, rest sourced from reference TRBV7-8 and TRBJ1-1, is GAGVSQSPRYKVAKRGQDVALRCDPISGHVSLFWYQQALGQGPEFLTYFQNEAQLDKSGLPSDRFFAERPEGSVSTLKIQRTQQEDSAVYLCASSKVGTEAFFGQGTRLTVV.

At least ten counts were recorded for this clonotype. Here the CDR3 reads CASSLGLAGAEETQYF. The CDR3 nucleotides are TGTGCCAGCAGCCTAGGACTAGCGGGAGCTGAAGAGACCCAGTACTTC. The V gene is TRBV4-2, the J gene TRBJ2-5, with 13 nucleotides matching TRBD2. CDR1 and CDR2 from the germline V gene are LGHNA and YNFKEQ. Losses at the gene ends were 4 bases for V and 3 bases for J; bases not matched to a gene: 5. This CDR3 region has 16 residues.

This clonotype was seen repeatedly, ten times or more. The gene calls are TRBV5-1 and TRBJ2-5, with D unresolved. Per the germline V gene, CDR1 is SGHRS and CDR2 is YFSETQ. The CDR3 is 16 amino acids. V was clipped by 4 bases and J by 4 bases, with 20 bases between them. The CDR3 DNA sequence: TGCGCCAGCAGCCCATCAACCCGAGACCTTGGAGAGACCCAGTACTTC. Translation: CASSPSTRDLGETQYF.

This clonotype was seen repeatedly, ten times or more. The J gene is TRBJ2-7, the V gene TRBV4-1; a possible D gene is TRBD2 (6 bases). There are 18 residues in the CDR3. The germline V gene has CDR1 MGHRA and CDR2 YSYEKL. The V end was cut by 0 bases, the J end by 3 bases, with 21 bases between. The DNA of the CDR3 is TGCGCCAGCAGCCAAGAGCCTCACTCCGGAGGACTAAGCTACGAGCAGTACTTC. Its translation is CASSQEPHSGGLSYEQYF.

As concerns this clonotype: A read error may be the cause here, since a much bigger clone is one base away. The missing conserved phenylalanine or tryptophan at the end of this CDR3 makes a read error likely. The chain combines TRBV5-1 with TRBJ1-2; D is unclear. V was cut by 3 bases and J by 2 bases, with 8 bases left in between. The CDR3 loop spans 13 amino acids. The germline gives CDR1 SGHRS, CDR2 YFSETQ. In DNA form, the CDR3 reads TGCGCCAGCAGCTACCAACAAAACTATGGCTACACCCTC. The encoded protein is CASSYQQNYGYTL.

Many counts were recorded for this clonotype. The rearrangement uses TRBV28 and TRBJ2-7; 8 bases are a match to TRBD2. Germline V gene data show CDR1 as MDHEN and CDR2 as SYDVKM. Losses at the gene ends were 2 bases for V and 5 bases for J; bases not matched to a gene: 14. This CDR3 has 17 residues. The CDR3 reads CASSLVTGKRERNEQYF. CDR3 in DNA: TGTGCCAGCAGTTTAGTTACAGGGAAGCGGGAGCGGAACGAGCAGTACTTC. Full variable domain (remainder filled in from reference TRBV28 and TRBJ2-7): DVKVTQSSRYLVKRTGEKVFLECVQDMDHENMFWYRQDPGLGLRLIYFSYDVKMKEKGDIPEGYSVSREKKERFSLILESASTNQTSMYLCASSLVTGKRERNEQYFGPGTRLTVT.

This chain connects TRBV12-3 or TRBV12-4 to TRBJ1-6; 7 nucleotides line up with TRBD1. The CDR3 has 16 amino acids. Unmatched junction bases numbered 16, after V lost 6 bases and J lost 11 bases. The CDR3, as DNA: TGTGCCAGCAGCGCCCTTACAGGGGCGTCTGGGGCACCCCTCCACTTT. Translating it yields CASSALTGASGAPLHF.